This T cell receptor beta chain derives from a study of CD4 T cells in relation to SARS-CoV-2 and coronaviruses. A note on this clone: Its antigen is not known.

The unexposed donors gave CD4+ T cells in about 2010-2019, prior to COVID-19. CD4+ T cells were isolated from the cells after 10 days of culture. Here immunoSEQ multiplex PCR was the method, and the copy in TCRdb shows in-frame clones only, minus some. The repertoire includes about 22,000 clones, less than 75% of them detected once, and 15% to 20% sits in the top ten. The trim removed 4 bases at V and 1 base at J, leaving 9 bases unmatched. Germline CDR1 is SGHRS and CDR2 is YFSETQ. CDR3 length: 17 residues. The source of this sequence is a human donor in good health. V and J are TRBV5-1 and TRBJ1-1; 11 nucleotides agree with TRBD1. Sequenced material: CD4+ T cells from PBMCs, cultured in vitro. This chain's CDR3 is CASSLRGQGAGNTEAFF. The CDR3 DNA reads as TGCGCCAGCAGCCTCCGAGGACAGGGGGCTGGGAACACTGAAGCTTTCTTT.